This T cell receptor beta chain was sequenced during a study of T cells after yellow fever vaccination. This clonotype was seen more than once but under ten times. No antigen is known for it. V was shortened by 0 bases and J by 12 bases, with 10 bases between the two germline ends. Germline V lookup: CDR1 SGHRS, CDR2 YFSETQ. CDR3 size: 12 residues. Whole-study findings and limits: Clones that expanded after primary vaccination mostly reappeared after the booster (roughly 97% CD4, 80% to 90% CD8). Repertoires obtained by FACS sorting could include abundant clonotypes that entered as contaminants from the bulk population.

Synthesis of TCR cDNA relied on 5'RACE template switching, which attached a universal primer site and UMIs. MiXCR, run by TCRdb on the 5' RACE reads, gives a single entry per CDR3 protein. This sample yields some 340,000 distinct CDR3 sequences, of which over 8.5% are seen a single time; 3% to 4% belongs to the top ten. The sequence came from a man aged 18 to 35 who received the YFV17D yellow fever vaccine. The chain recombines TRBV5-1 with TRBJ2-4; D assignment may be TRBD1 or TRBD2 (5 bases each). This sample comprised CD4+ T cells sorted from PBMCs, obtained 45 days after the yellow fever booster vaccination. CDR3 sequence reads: CASSLGGSSQYF. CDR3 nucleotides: TGCGCCAGCAGCTTGGGGGGGTCTTCTCAGTACTTC. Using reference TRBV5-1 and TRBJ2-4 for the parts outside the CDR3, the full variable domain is KAGVTQTPRYLIKTRGQQVTLSCSPISGHRSVSWYQQTPGQGLQFLFEYFSETQRNKGNFPGRFSGRQFSNSRSEMNVSTLELGDSALYLCASSLGGSSQYFGAGTRLSVL.